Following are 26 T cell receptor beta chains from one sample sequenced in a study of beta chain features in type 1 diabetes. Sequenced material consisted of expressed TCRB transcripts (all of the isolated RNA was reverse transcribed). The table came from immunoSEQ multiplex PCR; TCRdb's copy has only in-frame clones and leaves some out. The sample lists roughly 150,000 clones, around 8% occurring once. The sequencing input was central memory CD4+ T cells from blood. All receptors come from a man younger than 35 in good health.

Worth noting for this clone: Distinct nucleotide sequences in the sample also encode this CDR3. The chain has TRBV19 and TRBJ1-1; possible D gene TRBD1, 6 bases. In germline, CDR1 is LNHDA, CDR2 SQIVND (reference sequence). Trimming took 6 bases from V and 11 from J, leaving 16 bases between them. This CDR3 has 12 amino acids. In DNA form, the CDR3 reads TGTGCCAGTAGGACCCAGGGGTTCGGGGCTTTCTTT. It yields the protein CASRTQGFGAFF.

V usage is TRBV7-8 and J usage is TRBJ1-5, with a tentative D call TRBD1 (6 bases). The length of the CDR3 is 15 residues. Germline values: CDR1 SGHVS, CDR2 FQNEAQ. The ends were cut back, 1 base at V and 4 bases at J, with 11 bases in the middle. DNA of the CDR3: TGTGCCAGCAGCTTAGGACAGGCTAGGAATCAGCCCCAGCATTTT. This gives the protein CASSLGQARNQPQHF.

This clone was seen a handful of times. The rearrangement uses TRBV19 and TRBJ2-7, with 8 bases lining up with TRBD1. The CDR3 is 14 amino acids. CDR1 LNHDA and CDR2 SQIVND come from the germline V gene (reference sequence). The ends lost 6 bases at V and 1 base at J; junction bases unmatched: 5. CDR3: CASRIGQGSYEQYF. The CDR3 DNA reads TGTGCCAGTAGGATCGGACAGGGATCCTACGAGCAGTACTTC.

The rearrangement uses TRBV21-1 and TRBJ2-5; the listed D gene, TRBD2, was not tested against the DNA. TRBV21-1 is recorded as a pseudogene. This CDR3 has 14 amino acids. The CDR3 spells CASSKMSPKETQYF. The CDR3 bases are TGTGCCAGCAGCAAAATGTCCCCTAAAGAGACCCAGTACTTC.

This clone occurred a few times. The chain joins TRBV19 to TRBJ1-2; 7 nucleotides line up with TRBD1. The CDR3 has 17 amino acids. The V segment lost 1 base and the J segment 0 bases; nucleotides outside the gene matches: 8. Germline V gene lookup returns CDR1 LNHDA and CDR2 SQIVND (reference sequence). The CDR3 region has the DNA TGTGCCAGTAGTATAGGGTATTGGGACAGAACTAACTATGGCTACACCTTC. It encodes CASSIGYWDRTNYGYTF. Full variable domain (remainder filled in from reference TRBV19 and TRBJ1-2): DGGITQSPKYLFRKEGQNVTLSCEQNLNHDAMYWYRQDPGQGLRLIYYSQIVNDFQKGDIAEGYSVSREKKESFPLTVTSAQKNPTAFYLCASSIGYWDRTNYGYTFGSGTRLTVV.

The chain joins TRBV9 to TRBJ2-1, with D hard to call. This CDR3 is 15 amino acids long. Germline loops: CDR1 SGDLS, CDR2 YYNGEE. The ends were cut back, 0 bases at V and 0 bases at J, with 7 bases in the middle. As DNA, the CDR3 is TGTGCCAGCAGCGTAGTCCTCAGCTCCTACAATGAGCAGTTCTTC. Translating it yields CASSVVLSSYNEQFF.

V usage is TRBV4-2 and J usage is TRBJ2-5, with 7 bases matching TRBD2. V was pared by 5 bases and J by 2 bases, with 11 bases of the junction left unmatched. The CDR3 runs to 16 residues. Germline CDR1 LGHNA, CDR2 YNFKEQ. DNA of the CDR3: TGTGCCAGCAGCTCCGGGGGGAAGAGGACACAAGAGACCCAGTACTTC. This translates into CASSSGGKRTQETQYF.

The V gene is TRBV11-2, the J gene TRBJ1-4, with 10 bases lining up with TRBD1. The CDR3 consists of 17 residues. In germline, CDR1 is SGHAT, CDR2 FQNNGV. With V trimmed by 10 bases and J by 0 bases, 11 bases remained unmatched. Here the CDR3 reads CATARTGGIATNEKLFF. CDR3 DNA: TGTGCCACCGCTAGGACAGGGGGTATCGCAACTAATGAAAAACTGTTTTTT.

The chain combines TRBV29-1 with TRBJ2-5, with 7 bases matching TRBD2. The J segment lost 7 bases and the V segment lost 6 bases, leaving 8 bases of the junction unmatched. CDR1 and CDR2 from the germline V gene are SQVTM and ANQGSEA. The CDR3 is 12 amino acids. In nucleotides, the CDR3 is TGCAGCGTGGGGGGGGGAGGTTGGACCCAGTACTTC. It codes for CSVGGGGWTQYF.

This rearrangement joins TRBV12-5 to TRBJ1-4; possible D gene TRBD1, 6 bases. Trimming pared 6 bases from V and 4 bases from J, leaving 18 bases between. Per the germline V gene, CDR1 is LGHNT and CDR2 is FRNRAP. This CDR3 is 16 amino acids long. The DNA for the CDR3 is TGTGCTAGTGGCCACGACAGGTCCCACCGTAATGAAAAACTGTTTTTT. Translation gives CASGHDRSHRNEKLFF.

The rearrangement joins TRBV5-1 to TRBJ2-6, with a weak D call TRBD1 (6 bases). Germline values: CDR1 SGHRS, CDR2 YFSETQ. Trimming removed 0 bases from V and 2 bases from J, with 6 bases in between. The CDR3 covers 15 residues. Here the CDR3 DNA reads TGCGCCAGCAGCTTGGAGGGGGCTGGGGCCAACGTCCTGACTTTC. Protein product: CASSLEGAGANVLTF.

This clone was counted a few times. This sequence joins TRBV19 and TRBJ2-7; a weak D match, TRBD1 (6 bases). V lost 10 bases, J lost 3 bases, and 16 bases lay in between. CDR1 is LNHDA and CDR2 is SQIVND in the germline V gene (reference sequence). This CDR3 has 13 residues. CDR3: CATRRGQSYEQYF. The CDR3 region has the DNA TGTGCCACCCGTCGAGGACAGAGCTACGAGCAGTACTTC. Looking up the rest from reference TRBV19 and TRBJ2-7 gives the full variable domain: DGGITQSPKYLFRKEGQNVTLSCEQNLNHDAMYWYRQDPGQGLRLIYYSQIVNDFQKGDIAEGYSVSREKKESFPLTVTSAQKNPTAFYLCATRRGQSYEQYFGPGTRLTVT.

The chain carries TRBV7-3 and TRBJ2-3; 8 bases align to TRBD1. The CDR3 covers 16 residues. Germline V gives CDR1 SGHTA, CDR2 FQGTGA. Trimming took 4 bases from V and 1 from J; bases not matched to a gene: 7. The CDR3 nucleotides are TGTGCCAGCAGCTCAAAGCAGGGGGCGGGCACAGATACGCAGTATTTT. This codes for CASSSKQGAGTDTQYF. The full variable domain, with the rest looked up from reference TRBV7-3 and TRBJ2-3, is GAGVSQTPSNKVTEKGKYVELRCDPISGHTALYWYRQSLGQGPEFLIYFQGTGAADDSGLPNDRFFAVRPEGSVSTLKIQRTERGDSAVYLCASSSKQGAGTDTQYFGPGTRLTVL.

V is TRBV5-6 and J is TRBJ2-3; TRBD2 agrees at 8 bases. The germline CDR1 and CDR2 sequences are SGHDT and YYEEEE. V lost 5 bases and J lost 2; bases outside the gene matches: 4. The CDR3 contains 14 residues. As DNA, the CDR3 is TGTGCCAGCAGTAGAGCGGGGGTCACAGATACGCAGTATTTT. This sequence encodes CASSRAGVTDTQYF.

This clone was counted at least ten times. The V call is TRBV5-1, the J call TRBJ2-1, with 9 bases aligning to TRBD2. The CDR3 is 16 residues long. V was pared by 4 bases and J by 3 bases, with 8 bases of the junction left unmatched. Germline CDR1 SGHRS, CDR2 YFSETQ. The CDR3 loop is CASSATETSGYNEQFF. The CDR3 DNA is TGCGCCAGCAGCGCGACAGAGACTAGCGGCTACAATGAGCAGTTCTTC.

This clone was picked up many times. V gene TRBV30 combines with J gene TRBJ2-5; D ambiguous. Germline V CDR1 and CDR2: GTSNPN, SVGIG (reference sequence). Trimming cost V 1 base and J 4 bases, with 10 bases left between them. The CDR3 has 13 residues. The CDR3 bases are TGTGCCTGGAGTGGCAGCTCAGGAGAGACCCAGTACTTC. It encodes CAWSGSSGETQYF.

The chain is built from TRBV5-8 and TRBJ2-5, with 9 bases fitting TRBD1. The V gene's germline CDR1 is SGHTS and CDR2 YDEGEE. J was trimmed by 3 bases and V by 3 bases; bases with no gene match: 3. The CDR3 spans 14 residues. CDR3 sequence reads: CASSSRQGEETQYF. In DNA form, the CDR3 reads TGTGCCAGCAGCTCCAGACAGGGGGAAGAGACCCAGTACTTC.

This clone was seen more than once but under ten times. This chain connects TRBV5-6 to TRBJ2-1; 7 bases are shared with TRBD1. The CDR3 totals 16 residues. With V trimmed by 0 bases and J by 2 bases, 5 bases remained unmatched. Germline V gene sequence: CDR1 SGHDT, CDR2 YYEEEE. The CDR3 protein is CASSLGLGTAYNEQFF. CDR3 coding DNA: TGTGCCAGCAGCTTGGGGTTGGGGACAGCCTACAATGAGCAGTTCTTC.

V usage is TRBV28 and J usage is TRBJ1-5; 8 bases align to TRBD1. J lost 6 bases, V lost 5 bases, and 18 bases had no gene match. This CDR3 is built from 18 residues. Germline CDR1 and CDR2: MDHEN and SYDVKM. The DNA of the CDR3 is TGTGCCAGCAGTCCCCGAATATATAACAGGGGGATCGTTCAGCCCCAGCATTTT. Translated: CASSPRIYNRGIVQPQHF.

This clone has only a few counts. The chain's CDR3 is CASSLDWTGKETQYF. In nucleotides, the CDR3 is TGTGCCAGCAGTCTCGATTGGACAGGGAAGGAGACCCAGTACTTC. The V gene is TRBV2, the J gene TRBJ2-5, with 8 bases lining up with TRBD1. V lost 5 bases and J lost 5; bases outside the gene matches: 10. Germline CDR1 reads SNHLY; CDR2 reads FYNNEI. The CDR3 consists of 15 residues.

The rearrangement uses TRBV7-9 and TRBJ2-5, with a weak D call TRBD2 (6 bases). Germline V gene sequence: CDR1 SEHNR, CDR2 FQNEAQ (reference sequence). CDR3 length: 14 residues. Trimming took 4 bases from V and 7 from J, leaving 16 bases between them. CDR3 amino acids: CASSWDGQGGTQYF. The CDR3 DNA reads TGTGCCAGCAGCTGGGATGGCCAGGGAGGGACCCAGTACTTC.

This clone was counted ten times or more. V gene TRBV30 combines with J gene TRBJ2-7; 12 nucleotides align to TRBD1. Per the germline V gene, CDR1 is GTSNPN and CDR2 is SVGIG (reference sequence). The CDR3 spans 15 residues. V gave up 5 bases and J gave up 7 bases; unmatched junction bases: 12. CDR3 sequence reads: CAWATTGQGAREQYF. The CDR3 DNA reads TGTGCCTGGGCCACGACGGGACAGGGGGCTCGGGAGCAGTACTTC.

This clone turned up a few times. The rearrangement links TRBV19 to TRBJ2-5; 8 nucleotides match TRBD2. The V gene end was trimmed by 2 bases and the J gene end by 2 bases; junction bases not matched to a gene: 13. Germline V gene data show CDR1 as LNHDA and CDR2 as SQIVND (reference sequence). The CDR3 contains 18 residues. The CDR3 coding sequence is TGTGCCAGTAGTATACGCCAGCGGGGGAGAGGATTTCAAGAGACCCAGTACTTC. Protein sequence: CASSIRQRGRGFQETQYF.

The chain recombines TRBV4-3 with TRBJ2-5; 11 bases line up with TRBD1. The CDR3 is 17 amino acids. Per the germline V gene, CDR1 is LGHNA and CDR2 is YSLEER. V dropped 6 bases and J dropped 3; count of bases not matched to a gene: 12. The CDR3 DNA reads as TGCGCCAGCAGTCAACCCTGCCGGGACAGGGGGGAAGAGACCCAGTACTTC. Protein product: CASSQPCRDRGEETQYF.

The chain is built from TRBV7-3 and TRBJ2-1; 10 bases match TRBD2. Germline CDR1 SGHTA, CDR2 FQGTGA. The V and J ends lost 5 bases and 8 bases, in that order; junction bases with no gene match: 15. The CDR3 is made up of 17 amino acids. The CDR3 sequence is CASSLGRASGGGDEQFF. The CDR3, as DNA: TGTGCCAGCAGCCTAGGACGGGCTAGCGGGGGTGGCGATGAGCAGTTCTTC.

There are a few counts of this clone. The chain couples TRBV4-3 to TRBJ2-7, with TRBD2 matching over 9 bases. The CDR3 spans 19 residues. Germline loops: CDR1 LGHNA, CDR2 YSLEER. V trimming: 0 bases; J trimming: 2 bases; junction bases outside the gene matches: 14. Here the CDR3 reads CASSQDLSSGRTRAYEQYF. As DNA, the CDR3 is TGCGCCAGCAGCCAAGATCTAAGTAGCGGGAGAACTAGGGCCTACGAGCAGTACTTC.